The present entry profiles one T cell receptor beta chain with its context. Here immunoSEQ multiplex PCR was the method, and the copy in TCRdb shows in-frame clones only, minus some. The table includes about 370,000 clones, approximately 93% detected once. Recruitment covered roughly 22 US areas and drew participants whose ages spanned roughly 18 to 89 years. Participants' reported clinical history set cohort assignment. The sample belongs to a study of blood T cell repertoires in COVID-19. As for the study in general: The study drew acute and convalescent COVID-19 samples from the United States, Italy and Spain. The cDNA or gDNA used as material had been derived from T cells, B-cell-depleted T cells, or PBMCs.

Germline-derived CDR1 and CDR2 are GTSNPN and SVGIG (reference sequence). This CDR3 has 13 amino acids. The V end was cut by 0 bases, the J end by 1 base, with 6 bases between. This chain links TRBV30 with TRBJ1-1, with D unclear. The origin of this receptor is a woman aged 35 to 49 who had been exposed to COVID-19. The sequenced sample consisted of PBMCs or T cells enriched from blood (not recorded which). CDR3 sequence (DNA): TGTGCCTGGAGTGTACGGAGGAACACTGAAGCTTTCTTT. Translated, it gives CAWSVRRNTEAFF. Variable domain in full (rest from reference TRBV30 and TRBJ1-1): SQTIHQWPATLVQPVGSPLSLECTVEGTSNPNLYWYRQAAGRGLQLLFYSVGIGQISSEVPQNLSASRPQDRQFILSSKKLLLSDSGFYLCAWSVRRNTEAFFGQGTRLTVV.